A selection of T cell receptor beta chains follows, all from one sample in a study of T cell clones after liver transplantation. Sequencing used immunoSEQ multiplex PCR; TCRdb keeps in-frame clones, though not all of them. The table records fewer than 20,000 clones, about 87% of them present only once. Source: CD8+ T cells from blood, taken before liver transplant. Receptor source: a human donor who received a liver transplant. CDR3s include the opening cysteine and the closing phenylalanine or tryptophan. A D gene is named only where the DNA matches it firmly.

15 | NA | TRBV7-2 | CASSLMGGVGTEAFF
14 | NA | TRBV4-2 | CASSQAEVTDTQYF
14 | NA | TRBV4-3 | CASSPTGGSYGYTF
14 | TRBD2 | TRBV6-5 | CATGRREGYNEQFF
13 | NA | TRBV27 | CASGYGRRNEQFF
15 | NA | TRBV27 | CASSYDSYSYNEQFF
11 | NA | TRBV7-6 | CASSLDHEQYF
17 | NA | TRBV5-1 | CASSLVTIRGIQETQYF
16 | TRBD1 | TRBV19 | CASSILDRGGSYEQYF
12 | NA | TRBV19 | CASSSGANVLTF
14 | NA | TRBV4-2 | CASSQERGSRGYTF
14 | NA | TRBV30 | CAWSGVAATYEQYF
15 | TRBD1 | TRBV5-1 | CASSSYRGGNTEAFF
13 | NA | TRBV5-6 | CASSLARGETQYF
16 | TRBD2 | TRBV19 | CASSIRREPPINEQFF
16 | TRBD2 | TRBV6-6 | CASSLTTSGGGLGQYF
16 | TRBD2 | TRBV6-5 | CASSWGLTSSYNEQFF
15 | TRBD1 | TRBV28 | CASSMDRVETDTQYF
15 | NA | TRBV5-1 | CASSPHQLTSYEQYF
15 | TRBD2 | TRBV4-1 | CASSQSGGDTGELFF
15 | NA | TRBV5-3 | CASSLRGPMSYEQYF
16 | NA | TRBV4-2 | CASSQGVGDNSYEQYF
14 | NA | TRBV15 | CATSVTRGFVIQYF
18 | NA | TRBV28 | CASSLQFLVVGGNTEAFF
13 | TRBD1 | TRBV27 | CASSLLTGGEQYF
15 | NA | TRBV27 | CASSLGEPSYYEQYF
15 | TRBD2 | TRBV19 | CASSIMSGRSSEQYF
14 | NA | TRBV4-1 | CASSQFFQGIGYTF
17 | TRBD2 | TRBV9 | CASSDRSGRVYTGELFF
14 | NA | TRBV19 | CASSLGYSSTEAFF
15 | TRBD2 | TRBV28 | CASRGYGRDPYEQYF
15 | NA | TRBV7-6 | CASSLGEQGWTEAFF
14 | TRBD1 | TRBV19 | CASSSAGGNYGYTF
14 | NA | TRBV11-2 | CASRAAGAYNEQFF
15 | NA | TRBV5-6 | CASSLSPLGDNEQFF
13 | NA | TRBV5-1 | CASSLQGQNEQYF
14 | NA | TRBV5-4 | CASGSRGVQETQYF
14 | TRBD1 | TRBV6-5 | CASSRGQGATEAFF
15 | NA | TRBV28 | CASSLRGKYSYEQYF
14 | TRBD2 | TRBV7-7 | CASSPSGGSLEQFF
12 | TRBD2 | TRBV27 | CASSQRGDEQYF